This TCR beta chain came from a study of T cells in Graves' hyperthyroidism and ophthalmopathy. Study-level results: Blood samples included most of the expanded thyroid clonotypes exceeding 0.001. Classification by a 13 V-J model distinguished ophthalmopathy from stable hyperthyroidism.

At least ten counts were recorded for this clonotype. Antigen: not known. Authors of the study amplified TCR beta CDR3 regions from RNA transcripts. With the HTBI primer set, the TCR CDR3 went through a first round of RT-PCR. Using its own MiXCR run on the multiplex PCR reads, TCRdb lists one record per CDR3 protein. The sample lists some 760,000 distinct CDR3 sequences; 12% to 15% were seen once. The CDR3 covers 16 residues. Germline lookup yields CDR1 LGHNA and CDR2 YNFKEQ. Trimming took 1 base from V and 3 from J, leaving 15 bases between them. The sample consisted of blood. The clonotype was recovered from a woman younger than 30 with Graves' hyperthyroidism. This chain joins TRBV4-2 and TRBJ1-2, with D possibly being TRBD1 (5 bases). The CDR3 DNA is TGTGCCAGCAGCCAAGCACCAGGGAGTGGCTACTATGGCTACACCTTC. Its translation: CASSQAPGSGYYGYTF.